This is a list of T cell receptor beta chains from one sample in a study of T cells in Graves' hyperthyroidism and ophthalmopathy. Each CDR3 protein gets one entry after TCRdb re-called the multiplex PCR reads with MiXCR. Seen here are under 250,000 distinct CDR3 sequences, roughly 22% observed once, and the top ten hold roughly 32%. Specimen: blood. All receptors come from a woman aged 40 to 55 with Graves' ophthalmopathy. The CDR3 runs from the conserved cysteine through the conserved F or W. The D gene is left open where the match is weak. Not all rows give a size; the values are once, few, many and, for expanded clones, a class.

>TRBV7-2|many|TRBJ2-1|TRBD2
CASSWPSGRAYNEQFF
TGTGCCAGCAGCTGGCCGAGCGGGAGAGCCTACAATGAGCAGTTCTTC
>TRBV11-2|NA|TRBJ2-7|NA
CASSLDLGYEQYF
TGTGCCAGCAGCTTAGATCTCGGCTACGAGCAGTACTTC
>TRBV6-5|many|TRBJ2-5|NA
CASKKGGQETQYF
TGTGCCAGCAAAAAGGGGGGACAAGAGACCCAGTACTTC
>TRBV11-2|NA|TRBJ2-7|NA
CASSLGTGQYEQYF
TGTGCCAGCAGCTTAGGCACAGGACAATACGAGCAGTACTTC
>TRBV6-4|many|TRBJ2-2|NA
CASSRNLATTNTGELFF
TGTGCCAGCAGTCGGAATCTAGCGACCACGAACACCGGGGAGCTGTTTTTT
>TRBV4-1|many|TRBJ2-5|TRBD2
CASSQRASGQETQYF
TGCGCCAGCAGCCAAAGGGCTAGCGGACAAGAGACCCAGTACTTC
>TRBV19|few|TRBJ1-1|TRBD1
CASSISWTGGSTEAFF
TGTGCCAGTAGTATCTCCTGGACAGGGGGGAGCACTGAAGCTTTCTTT
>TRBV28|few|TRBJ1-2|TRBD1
CASRDRGARYGYTF
TGTGCCAGCAGGGACAGGGGGGCGAGATATGGCTACACCTTC
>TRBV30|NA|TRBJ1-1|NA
CAWREGQGTEAFF
TGTGCCTGGAGGGAGGGGCAGGGCACTGAAGCTTTCTTT
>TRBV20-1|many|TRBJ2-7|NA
CSRGGDSDYEQYF
TGCAGCAGAGGAGGGGACAGCGACTACGAGCAGTACTTC
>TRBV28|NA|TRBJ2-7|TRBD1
CASSLGTGGWDEQYF
TGTGCCAGCAGTTTAGGGACAGGGGGCTGGGACGAGCAGTACTTC
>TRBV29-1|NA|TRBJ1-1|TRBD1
CSGGTGSTEAFF
TGCAGCGGGGGGACAGGGTCCACTGAAGCTTTCTTT
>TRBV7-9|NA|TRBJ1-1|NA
CASSYAGSMNTEAFF
TGTGCCAGCAGCTACGCAGGGTCAATGAACACTGAAGCTTTCTTT
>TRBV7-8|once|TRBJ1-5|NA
CASSNGQLNRPQHF
TGTGCCAGCAGCAATGGACAGCTAAATCGGCCCCAGCATTTT
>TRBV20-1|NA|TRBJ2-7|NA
CSARDSLGGTASSYEQYF
TGCAGTGCTAGAGATTCCCTGGGCGGGACTGCGAGCTCCTACGAGCAGTACTTC
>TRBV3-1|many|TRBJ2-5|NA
CASSQAGGTETQYF
TGTGCCAGCAGCCAAGCAGGGGGGACGGAGACCCAGTACTTC
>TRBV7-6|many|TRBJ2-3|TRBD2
CASSPGTSGGYWDTQYF
TGTGCCAGCAGCCCCGGGACTAGCGGAGGTTATTGGGATACGCAGTATTTT
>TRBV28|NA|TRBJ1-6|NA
CASSFAGSPLHF
TGTGCCAGCAGTTTCGCTGGTTCACCCCTCCACTTT
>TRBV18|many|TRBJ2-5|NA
CASSPMRYPAWWTQYF
TGTGCCAGCTCACCAATGAGGTACCCAGCATGGTGGACCCAGTACTTC
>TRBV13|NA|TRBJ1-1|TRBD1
CASSLAGQGSEAFF
TGTGCCAGCAGCTTAGCCGGACAGGGATCTGAAGCTTTCTTT
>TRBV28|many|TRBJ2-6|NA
CASSFNLGRNSGANVLTF
TGTGCCAGCAGTTTTAACTTAGGGCGGAACTCTGGGGCCAACGTCCTGACTTTC
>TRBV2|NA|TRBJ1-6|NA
CASERSTATRPPLHF
TGTGCCAGCGAACGGTCAACAGCTACGCGTCCACCCCTCCACTTT
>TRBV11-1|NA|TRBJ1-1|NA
CASSRNRGELTTEAFF
TGTGCCAGCAGCCGTAATAGGGGGGAATTGACCACTGAAGCTTTCTTT
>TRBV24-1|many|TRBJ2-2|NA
CATSPYRDTLTGELFF
TGTGCCACCAGTCCCTACCGGGACACCCTCACCGGGGAGCTGTTTTTT
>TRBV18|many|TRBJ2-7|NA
CASSPEMSSYEQYF
TGTGCCAGCTCACCGGAGATGAGCTCCTACGAGCAGTACTTC
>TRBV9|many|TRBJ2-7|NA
CASSVGPLGAYEQYF
TGTGCCAGCAGCGTAGGCCCCCTGGGCGCCTACGAGCAGTACTTC
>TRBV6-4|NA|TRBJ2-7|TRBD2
CASRTGGGAQGYEQYF
TGTGCCAGCAGGACCGGGGGGGGCGCCCAGGGCTACGAGCAGTACTTC
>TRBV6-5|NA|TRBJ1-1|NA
CASSYSRLGTEAFF
TGTGCCAGCAGTTACTCGAGACTTGGCACTGAAGCTTTCTTT
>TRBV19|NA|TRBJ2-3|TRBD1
CASLTGGLYSQYF
TGTGCCAGTTTAACAGGGGGTTTGTATTCGCAGTATTTT
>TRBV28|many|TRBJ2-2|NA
CASSPQRSGELFF
TGTGCCAGCAGCCCACAGAGATCCGGGGAGCTGTTTTTT
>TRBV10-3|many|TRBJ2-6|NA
CAVLRPRGISGANVLTF
TGTGCCGTCCTCCGGCCCAGGGGAATCTCTGGGGCCAACGTCCTGACTTTC
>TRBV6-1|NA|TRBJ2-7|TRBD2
CASGTSGDSYEQYF
TGTGCCAGCGGAACTAGCGGGGACTCCTACGAGCAGTACTTC
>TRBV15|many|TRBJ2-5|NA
CATSRDPVGTQYF
TGTGCCACCAGCAGAGACCCCGTAGGGACCCAGTACTTC
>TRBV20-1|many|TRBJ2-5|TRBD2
CSARDRGGETQYF
TGCAGTGCTAGAGATCGGGGGGGGGAGACCCAGTACTTC
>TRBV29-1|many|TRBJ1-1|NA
CSVEAGVGTEAFF
TGCAGCGTTGAGGCGGGGGTAGGCACTGAAGCTTTCTTT
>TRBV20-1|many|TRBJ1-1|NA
CSARGAGPTEAFF
TGCAGTGCTAGAGGGGCAGGGCCCACTGAAGCTTTCTTT
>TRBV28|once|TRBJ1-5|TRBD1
CAWRGTGEGQPQHF
TGTGCCTGGAGAGGGACAGGGGAGGGTCAGCCCCAGCATTTT
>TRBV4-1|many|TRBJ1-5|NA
CASSQASGVSGNQPQHF
TGCGCCAGCAGCCAAGCCTCAGGGGTTTCGGGCAATCAGCCCCAGCATTTT
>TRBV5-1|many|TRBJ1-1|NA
CASSPGTRNTEAFF
TGCGCCAGCAGCCCGGGTACGAGGAACACTGAAGCTTTCTTT
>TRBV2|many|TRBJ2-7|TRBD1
CASSERQGALESGEQYF
TGTGCCAGCAGTGAAAGACAGGGGGCTTTAGAGTCGGGCGAGCAGTACTTC
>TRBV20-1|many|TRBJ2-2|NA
CSARVWGSAGELFF
TGCAGTGCTAGAGTGTGGGGTAGTGCCGGGGAGCTGTTTTTT
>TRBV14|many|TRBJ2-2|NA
CASSQQYTGELFF
TGTGCCAGCAGCCAACAGTACACCGGGGAGCTGTTTTTT
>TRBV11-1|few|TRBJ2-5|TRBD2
CASSVRPWGAGGRETQYF
TGTGCCAGCAGCGTAAGGCCCTGGGGAGCGGGAGGACGAGAGACCCAGTACTTC
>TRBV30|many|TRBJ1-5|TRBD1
CAWSAGQGNQPQHF
TGTGCCTGGAGTGCAGGACAGGGAAATCAGCCCCAGCATTTT
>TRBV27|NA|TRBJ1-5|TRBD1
CASSPGTGSGVSQPQHF
TGTGCCAGCAGTCCAGGGACAGGGAGTGGGGTCAGCCAGCCCCAGCATTTT
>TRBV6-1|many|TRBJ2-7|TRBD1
CASSKMAGTGNYEQYF
TGTGCCAGCAGTAAAATGGCCGGGACAGGGAACTACGAGCAGTACTTC
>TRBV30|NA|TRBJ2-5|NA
CAWTTGQLDQETQYF
TGTGCCTGGACAACCGGACAGCTTGACCAAGAGACCCAGTACTTC
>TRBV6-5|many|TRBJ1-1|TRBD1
CASSLRQGVTNTEAFF
TGTGCCAGCAGTCTCAGACAGGGGGTAACGAACACTGAAGCTTTCTTT
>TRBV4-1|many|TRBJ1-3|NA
CASSQEQSYSGNTIYF
TGCGCCAGCAGCCAAGAACAGAGTTACTCTGGAAACACCATATATTTT
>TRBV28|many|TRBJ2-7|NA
CASSLGRREQYF
TGTGCCAGCAGCCTGGGAAGAAGGGAGCAGTACTTC
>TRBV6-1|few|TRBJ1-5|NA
CASRGGVGQPQHF
TGTGCCAGCAGAGGAGGGGTGGGTCAGCCCCAGCATTTT
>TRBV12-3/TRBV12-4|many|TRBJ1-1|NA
CASGVGHLGAFF
TGTGCCAGCGGTGTCGGACATTTGGGAGCTTTCTTT
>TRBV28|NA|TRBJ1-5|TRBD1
CASSPYIRGQGASQPQHF
TGTGCCAGCAGTCCTTATATCCGGGGACAGGGGGCTAGTCAGCCCCAGCATTTT
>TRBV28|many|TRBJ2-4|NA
CASSSGTKNIQYF
TGTGCCAGCAGTTCAGGGACCAAAAACATTCAGTACTTC
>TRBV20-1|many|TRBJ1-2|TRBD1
CRGQDNYGYTF
TGCAGGGGACAGGATAACTATGGCTACACCTTC